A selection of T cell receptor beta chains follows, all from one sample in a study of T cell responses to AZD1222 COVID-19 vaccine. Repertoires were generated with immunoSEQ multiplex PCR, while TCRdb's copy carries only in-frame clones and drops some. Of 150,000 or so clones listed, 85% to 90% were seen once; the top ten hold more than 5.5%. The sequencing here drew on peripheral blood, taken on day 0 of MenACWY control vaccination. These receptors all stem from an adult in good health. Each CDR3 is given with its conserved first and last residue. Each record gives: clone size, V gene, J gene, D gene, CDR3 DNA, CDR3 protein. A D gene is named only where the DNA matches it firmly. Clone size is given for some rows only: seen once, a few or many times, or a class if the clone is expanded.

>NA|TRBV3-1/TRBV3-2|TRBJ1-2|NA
TGTGCCAGCAGCCAAGCGGGCAGGGAATCTGGCTACACCTTC
CASSQAGRESGYTF
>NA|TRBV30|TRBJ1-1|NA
TGTGCCTGGAGTCTGAACACTGAAGCTTTCTTT
CAWSLNTEAFF
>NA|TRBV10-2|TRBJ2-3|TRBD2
TGCGCCAGCAGGGGACTAGCCCCCACAGATACGCAGTATTTT
CASRGLAPTDTQYF
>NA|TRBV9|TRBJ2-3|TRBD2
TGTGCCAGCAGCGTAGGTCGCGGGGGGGATACGCAGTATTTT
CASSVGRGGDTQYF
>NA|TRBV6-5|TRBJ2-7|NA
TGTGCCAGCACTCGGGACTTGCAGAACTACGAGCAGTACTTC
CASTRDLQNYEQYF
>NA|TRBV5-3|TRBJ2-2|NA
TGTGCCAGAGGACACGTAGACACCGGGGAGCTGTTTTTT
CARGHVDTGELFF
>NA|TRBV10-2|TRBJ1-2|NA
TGCGCCAGCAGTGGGAAAGCGGTTGACTATGGCTACACCTTC
CASSGKAVDYGYTF
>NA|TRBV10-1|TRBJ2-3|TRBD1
TGCGCCAGCAGTGACGCCAAGACAGGGAAAACAGATACGCAGTATTTT
CASSDAKTGKTDTQYF
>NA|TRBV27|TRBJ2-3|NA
TGTGCCAGCAGTTTAAAACGGGCTGACACAGATACGCAGTATTTT
CASSLKRADTDTQYF
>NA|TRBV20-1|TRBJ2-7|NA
TGCAGTGCTAGTTCGGCAGGAAAGGCCTACGAGCAGTACTTC
CSASSAGKAYEQYF
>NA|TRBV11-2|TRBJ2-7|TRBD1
TGTGCCAGCAGCGTGGACAGGGGGGTCCACGAGCAGTACTTC
CASSVDRGVHEQYF
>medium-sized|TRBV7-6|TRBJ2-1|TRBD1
TGTGCCAGCAGCTTAGACTACCAGGGGGCTAAGTGGGGACCCTACAATGAGCAGTTCTTC
CASSLDYQGAKWGPYNEQFF
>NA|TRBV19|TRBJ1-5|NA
TGTGCCAGTACCAAGGGGCAGTACAATCAGCCCCAGCATTTT
CASTKGQYNQPQHF
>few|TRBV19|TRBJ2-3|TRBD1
TGTGCCAGTAGTCCCAGACAGGGGAGCACAGATACGCAGTATTTT
CASSPRQGSTDTQYF
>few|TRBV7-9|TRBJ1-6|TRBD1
TGTGCCAGCAGCCTGACAGGGTCACCCCTCCACTTT
CASSLTGSPLHF
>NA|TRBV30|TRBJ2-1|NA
TGTGCCTGGAGTGTAACAGGGAGGAATGAGCAGTTCTTC
CAWSVTGRNEQFF
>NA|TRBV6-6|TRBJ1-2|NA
TGTGCCAGCAGTTACTCGGAGAGTAACTATGGCTACACCTTC
CASSYSESNYGYTF
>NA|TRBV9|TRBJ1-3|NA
TGTGCCAGCAGCGTAGGGGTCAAGTCTGGAAACACCATATATTTT
CASSVGVKSGNTIYF
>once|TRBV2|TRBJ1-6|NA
TGTGCCAGCAGCTGGGGTAGCTCCTATAATTCACCCCTCCACTTT
CASSWGSSYNSPLHF
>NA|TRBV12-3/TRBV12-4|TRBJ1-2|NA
TGTGCCAGCAGTTTAGAGAAGAACGATGGCTACACCTTC
CASSLEKNDGYTF
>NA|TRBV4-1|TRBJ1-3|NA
TGCGCCAGCAGCCAAGATAGCGTGTTCTTTGTGGCAGGCGACACCATATATTTT
CASSQDSVFFVAGDTIYF
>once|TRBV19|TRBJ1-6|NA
TGTGCCAGTAGTATCGGCAGGGAAGGGATTTCACCCCTCCACTTT
CASSIGREGISPLHF
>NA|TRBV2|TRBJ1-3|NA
TGTGCCAGCACCCCCTGGGGGAGCGCCTCTGGAAACACCATATATTTT
CASTPWGSASGNTIYF
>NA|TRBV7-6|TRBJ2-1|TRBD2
TGTGCCAGCACCGAAATTAGCGGGGGTACCTACAATGAGCAGTTCTTC
CASTEISGGTYNEQFF
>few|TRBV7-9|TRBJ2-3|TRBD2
TGTGCCAGCAGCATCGGGAGGGCTAGCGGGGGTTACACAGATACGCAGTATTTT
CASSIGRASGGYTDTQYF
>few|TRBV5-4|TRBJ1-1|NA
TGTGCCAGCAGCTTGGTTCCCGGCACTGAAGCTTTCTTT
CASSLVPGTEAFF
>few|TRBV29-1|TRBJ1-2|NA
TGCAGCGTTGTTCAACAGGGAGGAGGCTACACCTTC
CSVVQQGGGYTF
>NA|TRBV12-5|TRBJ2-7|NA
TGTGCTAGTTCGTCCGGGACAAGCTCCTACGAGCAGTACTTC
CASSSGTSSYEQYF
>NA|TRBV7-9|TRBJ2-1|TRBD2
TGTGCCAGCAGCCCCTCCCCCGGGGGGTCCTACAATGAGCAGTTCTTC
CASSPSPGGSYNEQFF
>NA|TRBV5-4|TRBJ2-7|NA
TGTGCCAGCAGCTGGCAGGGCCGGGAGCAGTACTTC
CASSWQGREQYF
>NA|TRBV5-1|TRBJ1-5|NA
TGCGCCAGCAGCTTGGAGGGGGGTAATCAGCCCCAGCATTTT
CASSLEGGNQPQHF
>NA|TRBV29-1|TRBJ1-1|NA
TGCAGCGTTGACGGGGACATATACGAGGAAGCTTTCTTT
CSVDGDIYEEAFF
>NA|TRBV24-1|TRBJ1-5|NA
TGTGCCACCAGTGATTTTGTCGGACATCAGCCCCAGCATTTT
CATSDFVGHQPQHF
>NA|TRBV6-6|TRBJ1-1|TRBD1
TGTGCCAGCAGTCATCAGGACAGGGGGAACACTGAAGCTTTCTTT
CASSHQDRGNTEAFF
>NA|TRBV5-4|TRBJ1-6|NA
TGTGCCAGCAGCTCCTTAGGGGCAGGGAAGTCACCCCTCCACTTT
CASSSLGAGKSPLHF
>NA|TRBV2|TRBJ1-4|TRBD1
TGTGCCAGCAGGGGACAGCCGTCTTTCGAAAAACTGTTTTTT
CASRGQPSFEKLFF
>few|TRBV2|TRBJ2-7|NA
TGTGCCAGCAGTCCCGGACTCTCGTCGGAGCAGTACTTC
CASSPGLSSEQYF
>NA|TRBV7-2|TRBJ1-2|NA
TGTGCCTCAACTAGAACTGGGCACTATGGCTACACCTTC
CASTRTGHYGYTF
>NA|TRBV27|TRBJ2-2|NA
TGTGCCAGCAGTTTATGGCTCAACCCCGGGGAGCTGTTTTTT
CASSLWLNPGELFF
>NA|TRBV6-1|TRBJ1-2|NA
TGTGCCAGCAGTGAAGTCGGGGGTGGCTACACCTTC
CASSEVGGGYTF
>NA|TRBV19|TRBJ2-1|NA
TGTGCCAGTAGGGGGCGGGACGGGAGCTCCTACAATGAGCAGTTCTTC
CASRGRDGSSYNEQFF
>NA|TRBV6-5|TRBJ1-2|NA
TGTGCCAGCAGGGACAGTCCGTCTAACTATGGCTACACCTTC
CASRDSPSNYGYTF
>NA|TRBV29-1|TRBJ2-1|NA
TGCAGCGGGGGGGGACAGTCTTGGGAGCAGTTCTTC
CSGGGQSWEQFF
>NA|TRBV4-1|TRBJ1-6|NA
TGCGCCAGCAGCCAAGAAGGGGTCAGGCATAATTCACCCCTCCACTTT
CASSQEGVRHNSPLHF
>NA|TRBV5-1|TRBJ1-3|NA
TGCGCCAGCAGCTTATGGGACAACTCTGGAAACACCATATATTTT
CASSLWDNSGNTIYF
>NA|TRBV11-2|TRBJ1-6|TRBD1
TGTGCCAGCAGCTGGGCCGGGACAGATAATTCACCCCTCCACTTT
CASSWAGTDNSPLHF
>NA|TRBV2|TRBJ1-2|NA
TGTGCCAGCAGTGGGAGGCGGGACACCCCCCTTATCGCCTTC
CASSGRRDTPLIAF
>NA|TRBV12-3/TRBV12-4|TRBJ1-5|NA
TGTGCCAGCAGTTTAGGGGGTGGTCAGCCCCAGCATTTT
CASSLGGGQPQHF
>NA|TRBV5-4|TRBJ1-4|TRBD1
TGTGCCAGCAGCCCTAGGGGGGGACAGGGGAGCGAAAAACTGTTTTTT
CASSPRGGQGSEKLFF
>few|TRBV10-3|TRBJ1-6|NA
TGTGCCATCAGTCCGGATCGGAATTCACCCCTCCACTTT
CAISPDRNSPLHF
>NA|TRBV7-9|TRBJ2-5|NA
TGTGCCAGCAGCTTATCAGGGGTCGCAGAGACCCAGTACTTC
CASSLSGVAETQYF
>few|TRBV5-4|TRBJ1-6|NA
TGTGCCAGCAGCTCCCTGACGGAGGGGTTATTTAAATCACCCCTCCACTTT
CASSSLTEGLFKSPLHF
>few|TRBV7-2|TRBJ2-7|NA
TGTGCCAGCAGCTCAATAGAAGGGGCATTCACTCGGTACGAGCAGTACTTC
CASSSIEGAFTRYEQYF